These T cell receptor beta chains were read from a single sample in a study of identical twins. Each CDR3 protein is one row after TCRdb ran MiXCR on the 5' RACE reads. The top ten hold about 1.5% of the sample, which has about 920,000 distinct CDR3 sequences, roughly an eighth seen once. These data were also reused for a study on yellow fever vaccine responses in identical twins.

Sequencing used PBMCs. The receptors stem from a woman between 18 and 29 years old in good health. Both conserved end residues are part of each CDR3. A D gene is named only where the DNA matches it firmly. Expanded clones get a size class; other rows say once, few or many, or leave the size out.

clone_size d_call v_call cdr3_aa
few NA TRBV21-1 CASSKLGSGSSGANVLTF
few TRBD2 TRBV15 CATSRVWGGGPLGGELFF
NA TRBD1 TRBV28 CASIPAGGSYEQYF
NA TRBD2 TRBV5-4 CASSLGVAGGPKMRTDTQYF
NA TRBD1 TRBV5-1 CASSWGIGGVYEQYF
NA TRBD1 TRBV27 CASSQQGAAGNTIYF
NA NA TRBV28 CASRRMGRTGELFF
many NA TRBV12-3/TRBV12-4 CASSLESGLNQPQHF
few NA TRBV15 CATSRERGDTQYF
NA NA TRBV23-1 CASSQSAGTLGNEQFF
many NA TRBV7-9 CASSLAGTSDEQYF
many NA TRBV5-1 CASSDQGETQYF
few TRBD1 TRBV18 CASSPKGQGQTEAFF
few NA TRBV5-1 CASSFVQGETGELFF
NA TRBD1 TRBV6-2/TRBV6-3 CASSYSTGGWNSPLHF
few NA TRBV12-3/TRBV12-4 CASSRSGHNTGELFF
NA NA TRBV9 CASSVGRGAPYNEQFF
few NA TRBV12-3/TRBV12-4 CASRKRQGTDTQYF
few NA TRBV19 CASSIAAPLGTGELFF
few NA TRBV5-5 CASSLAHRVSSYNEQFF
NA TRBD1 TRBV5-1 CASSLATGASGANVLTF
many TRBD1 TRBV12-3/TRBV12-4 CASRRTGGTDTQYF
few NA TRBV12-3/TRBV12-4 CASSFGTSEQFF
few NA TRBV27 CASSLRGRDTGELFF
many NA TRBV5-1 CASSEDTEAFF
NA NA TRBV12-3/TRBV12-4 CASSLTGHGGAFF
once TRBD2 TRBV7-8 CASSLWTSVGTDTQYF
few TRBD2 TRBV2 CASQRGNEQFF
many TRBD1 TRBV3-1 CASSRTGGGDTQYF
NA NA TRBV10-3 CASQEVRELSYEQYF
many NA TRBV3-1 CASSQARSSVAYEQYF
once NA TRBV7-9 CASSDGTTGRAFF
NA TRBD2 TRBV5-1 CASSPQLAGGIYNEQFF
NA TRBD1 TRBV28 CASRHTGERDDTEAFF
many NA TRBV12-3/TRBV12-4 CASYPAAHGYTF
many TRBD2 TRBV24-1 CATSDLSSGRATNEQFF